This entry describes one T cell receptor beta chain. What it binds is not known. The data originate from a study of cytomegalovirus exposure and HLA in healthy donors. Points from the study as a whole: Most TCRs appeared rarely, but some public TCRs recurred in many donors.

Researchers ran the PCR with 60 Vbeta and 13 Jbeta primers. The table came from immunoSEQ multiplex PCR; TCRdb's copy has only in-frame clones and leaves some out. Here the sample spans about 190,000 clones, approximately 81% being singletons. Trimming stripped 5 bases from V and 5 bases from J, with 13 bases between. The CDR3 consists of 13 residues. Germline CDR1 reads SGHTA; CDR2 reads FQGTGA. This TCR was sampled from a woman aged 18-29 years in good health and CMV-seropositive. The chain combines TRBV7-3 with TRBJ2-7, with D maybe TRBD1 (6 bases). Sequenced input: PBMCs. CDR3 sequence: CASSTHDRNEQYF. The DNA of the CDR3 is TGTGCCAGCAGCACCCATGACAGGAACGAGCAGTACTTC. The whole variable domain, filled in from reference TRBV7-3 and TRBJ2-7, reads GAGVSQTPSNKVTEKGKYVELRCDPISGHTALYWYRQSLGQGPEFLIYFQGTGAADDSGLPNDRFFAVRPEGSVSTLKIQRTERGDSAVYLCASSTHDRNEQYFGPGTRLTVT.